The 26 T cell receptor beta chains reported below all come from one sample, sequenced in a study of beta chain features in type 1 diabetes. Regarding the study as a whole: A moderate, significant TCRB CDR3 shortening appeared in type 1 diabetes across four CD4+ subsets.

These receptors lack a known antigen. cDNA synthesis used the whole RNA isolate, giving expressed TCRB sequences. Clones were sequenced by immunoSEQ multiplex PCR, and TCRdb holds only the in-frame ones, with some missing. The sample contains 150,000 to 200,000 clones, approximately 8.4% of which appear only once. Sample: central memory CD4+ T cells from blood. These receptors originate from a man aged 18 to 30 with type 1 diabetes.

This clone occurred a few times. A clone one base away is much larger, so this may be a read error. This CDR3 reads CASSQDREETQYF. In DNA, the CDR3 is TGTGCCAGCAGCCAAGACAGGGAAGAGACCCAGTACTTC. The rearrangement joins TRBV5-4 to TRBJ2-5, with 7 bases aligning to TRBD1. Germline CDR1 reads SGHNT; CDR2 reads YYREEE (reference sequence). The CDR3 runs to 13 residues. V lost 4 bases to trimming and J lost 3 bases; unmatched junction nucleotides: 3.

This clone was detected many times. The chain couples TRBV9 to TRBJ2-4, with TRBD2 matching over 7 bases. The CDR3 is 13 amino acids. Germline loops: CDR1 SGDLS, CDR2 YYNGEE. V lost 10 bases and J lost 3; bases outside the gene matches: 7. CDR3 sequence: CAPGEGGKNIQYF. CDR3 DNA sequence: TGTGCCCCCGGGGAGGGCGGCAAAAACATTCAGTACTTC. Looking up the rest from reference TRBV9 and TRBJ2-4 gives the full variable domain: DSGVTQTPKHLITATGQRVTLRCSPRSGDLSVYWYQQSLDQGLQFLIQYYNGEERAKGNILERFSAQQFPDLHSELNLSSLELGDSALYFCAPGEGGKNIQYFGAGTRLSVL.

A few counts support this clone. The J gene is TRBJ2-3, the V gene TRBV6-4; possible D gene TRBD2, 5 bases. V dropped 7 bases and J dropped 8 bases, with 16 bases sitting between them. There are 13 residues in the CDR3. The germline V gene has CDR1 MRHNA and CDR2 SNTAGT. The CDR3 nucleotides are TGTGCCAGCACTGAGGACTCGGGTGGTACGCAGTATTTT. Amino acid sequence: CASTEDSGGTQYF.

This clone occurred a few times. This sequence joins TRBV7-9 and TRBJ2-3; D uncertain. Germline lookup yields CDR1 SEHNR and CDR2 FQNEAQ (reference sequence). The CDR3 has 11 residues. V dropped 2 bases and J dropped 6 bases, with 3 bases sitting between them. The CDR3 coding sequence is TGTGCCAGCAGCTTACAGGATACGCAGTATTTT. Translating gives CASSLQDTQYF.

The J gene is TRBJ1-2, the V gene TRBV6-5, with D unresolved. Germline V gene lookup returns CDR1 MNHEY and CDR2 SVGAGI. V lost 0 bases and J lost 6, with 17 bases in between. The CDR3 is 16 amino acids. CDR3 amino acids: CASSYSSSGIRDGYTF. The CDR3 DNA reads TGTGCCAGCAGTTACTCGTCTTCGGGGATCCGGGATGGCTACACCTTC.

J is TRBJ2-5 and V is TRBV2, with D possibly being TRBD2 (6 bases). The CDR3 is made up of 16 amino acids. Germline values: CDR1 SNHLY, CDR2 FYNNEI. V lost 3 bases, J lost 3 bases, and 17 bases lay in between. The DNA for the CDR3 is TGTGCCAGCAGTGACGGGGCGGGGCGGGGAGAAGAGACCCAGTACTTC. It yields the protein CASSDGAGRGEETQYF.

The chain links TRBV28 to TRBJ2-4; possibly TRBD2 for D (5 bases). The V gene lost 1 base and the J gene lost 2 bases, with 12 bases spanning the gap. Looked up from germline, CDR1 is MDHEN and CDR2 is SYDVKM. The CDR3 consists of 16 residues. This CDR3 reads CASSLYRSGSKNIQYF. The CDR3 nucleotides are TGTGCCAGCAGTTTATATCGATCGGGGTCCAAAAACATTCAGTACTTC.

This clone was recorded a few times. This chain links TRBV30 with TRBJ2-7; tentative D call: TRBD1 (6 bases). CDR3 size: 13 residues. The V gene's germline CDR1 is GTSNPN and CDR2 SVGIG (reference sequence). Between the trimmed V and J ends, which lost 2 bases and 4 bases, there was a span of 12 bases. The chain's CDR3 is CAWSSGQIYEQYF. For the CDR3, the DNA is TGTGCCTGGAGTAGTGGACAGATATACGAGCAGTACTTC.

The chain employs TRBV10-3 and TRBJ1-3; 9 bases are a match to TRBD1. The CDR3 has 16 amino acids. J gave up 2 bases and V 3 bases, and 5 bases lay outside the gene matches. Germline assignment: CDR1 ENHRY and CDR2 SYGVKD. CDR3 sequence: CAISDIRTGAGNTIYF. The CDR3 coding sequence is TGTGCCATCAGTGATATTAGGACAGGGGCTGGAAACACCATATATTTT.

The chain has TRBV11-2 and TRBJ2-1, with 10 bases matching TRBD1. The CDR3 spans 15 residues. Germline V gene lookup returns CDR1 SGHAT and CDR2 FQNNGV. J lost 8 bases, V lost 3 bases, and 7 bases had no gene match. The CDR3 DNA is TGTGCCAGCAGCTTTCAAGGGGACAGGGGTTATGAGCAGTTCTTC. It specifies CASSFQGDRGYEQFF.

This clone was seen a few times. This chain joins TRBV25-1 and TRBJ2-5, with D maybe TRBD1 (5 bases). Matching the DNA end better, TRBJ2-7 makes the J call doubtful. This CDR3 contains 12 residues. CDR1 and CDR2 from the germline V gene are MGHDK and SYGVNS. The CDR3 loop is CASQGWSYEQYF. As DNA, the CDR3 is TGTGCCAGCCAGGGTTGGTCCTACGAGCAGTACTTC.

The chain joins TRBV5-1 to TRBJ2-7; TRBD1 agrees at 11 bases. J gave up 2 bases and V 4 bases, and 8 bases lay outside the gene matches. Germline V CDR1 and CDR2: SGHRS, YFSETQ. This CDR3 contains 16 residues. CDR3 sequence reads: CASSPTLGQGAYEQYF. In DNA, the CDR3 is TGCGCCAGCAGCCCGACGTTGGGACAGGGGGCCTACGAGCAGTACTTC.

This clone was found many times. This sequence joins TRBV29-1 and TRBJ2-2; D possibly corresponds to TRBD1 (6 bases). This CDR3 comprises 14 residues. V was shortened by 0 bases and J by 2 bases, with 7 bases between the two germline ends. Germline V gene sequence: CDR1 SQVTM, CDR2 ANQGSEA. The CDR3: CSVEEGHNTGELFF. The DNA of the CDR3 is TGCAGCGTTGAAGAGGGACATAACACCGGGGAGCTGTTTTTT.

This chain joins TRBV2 and TRBJ2-1; TRBD1 matches at 7 bases. Losses at the gene ends were 6 bases for V and 13 bases for J; bases not matched to a gene: 9. The CDR3 has 12 amino acids. Germline V gene lookup returns CDR1 SNHLY and CDR2 FYNNEI. The CDR3, as DNA: TGTGCCAGCAGCGACGACAGGGCTCACCAGTTCTTC. This codes for CASSDDRAHQFF.

In this sample, this clone turned up a few times. The J gene is TRBJ2-7, the V gene TRBV18; maybe TRBD1 (6 bases). CDR1 is KGHSH, CDR2 LQKENI, per germline. The CDR3 contains 12 residues. With 4 bases removed from V and 5 bases from J, the gap between germline ends came to 9 bases. For the CDR3, the DNA is TGTGCCAGCTCACTACAGGGAAACGAGCAGTACTTC. This encodes CASSLQGNEQYF.

This clone has only a few counts. This chain connects TRBV18 to TRBJ2-3; no firm D call. The V end lost 4 bases, the J end lost 2 bases, and 13 bases lay between the germline ends. Germline CDR1 reads KGHSH; CDR2 reads LQKENI. The CDR3 is made up of 15 amino acids. The CDR3 region has the DNA TGTGCCAGCTCACTGGAGTGGTTGAACACAGATACGCAGTATTTT. Encoded protein: CASSLEWLNTDTQYF.

The chain has TRBV7-9 and TRBJ1-5; perhaps TRBD1 as D (5 bases). Between the trimmed V and J ends, which lost 7 bases and 5 bases, there was a span of 15 bases. The CDR3 length is 14 residues. Germline V lookup: CDR1 SEHNR, CDR2 FQNEAQ (reference sequence). The CDR3 DNA is TGTGCCAGCAACGGGGGAGGGACCGATCAGCCCCAGCATTTT. It yields the protein CASNGGGTDQPQHF.

The table lists this clone with a few counts. V gene TRBV25-1 combines with J gene TRBJ2-1; possible D gene TRBD1, 6 bases. The ends were cut back, 2 bases at V and 4 bases at J, with 15 bases in the middle. This CDR3 spans 16 amino acids. The germline gives CDR1 MGHDK, CDR2 SYGVNS. The CDR3 is CASSEMSSDSYNEQFF. CDR3 nucleotide sequence: TGTGCCAGCAGTGAAATGAGTTCGGACAGTTACAATGAGCAGTTCTTC. Drawing the rest from reference TRBV25-1 and TRBJ2-1, the complete variable domain is EADIYQTPRYLVIGTGKKITLECSQTMGHDKMYWYQQDPGMELHLIHYSYGVNSTEKGDLSSESTVSRIRTEHFPLTLESARPSHTSQYLCASSEMSSDSYNEQFFGPGTRLTVL.

This clone was detected only a few times. Other DNA sequences from this sample encode an identical CDR3 as well. V usage is TRBV4-2 and J usage is TRBJ1-5; the match to TRBD1 covers 7 bases. V shed 0 bases, J shed 4 bases, and the junction held 6 bases outside the gene matches. The length of the CDR3 is 16 residues. Per the germline V gene, CDR1 is LGHNA and CDR2 is YNFKEQ. The CDR3 reads CASSQDRAGGNQPQHF. For the CDR3, the DNA is TGTGCCAGCAGCCAAGATCGGGCAGGGGGGAATCAGCCCCAGCATTTT.

This clone was observed a few times. V is TRBV7-2 and J is TRBJ2-7; 7 bases are a match to TRBD1. The germline V gene encodes CDR1 SGHTA and CDR2 FQGNSA. The trim removed 4 bases at V and 5 bases at J, leaving 5 bases unmatched. The CDR3 length is 13 residues. The CDR3 DNA reads TGTGCCAGCAGCTCACAGGGGTGGGACGAGCAGTACTTC. Translated: CASSSQGWDEQYF.

This clone was seen a few times. The V and J genes are TRBV5-1 and TRBJ2-1; TRBD1 might be the D (5 bases). V lost 2 bases and J 9 bases, leaving 18 bases between the germline ends. Germline V gives CDR1 SGHRS, CDR2 YFSETQ. CDR3 length equals 15 residues. The DNA of the CDR3 is TGCGCCAGCAGCTTTAGGGTACCAGGTCAGGGTGAGCAGTTCTTC. Translating it yields CASSFRVPGQGEQFF.

This clone was counted between two and nine times. The junction does not match germline at one end; this may be a read error. V and J are TRBV5-1 and TRBJ2-7; D is perhaps TRBD1 (6 bases). The CDR3 length is 15 residues. Per germline, CDR1 SGHRS and CDR2 YFSETQ. This CDR3 reads CASTLRTDEAYEQYF. The DNA of the CDR3 is TGCGCCAGCACCTTGAGGACAGATGAGGCCTACGAGCAGTACTTC.

The chain combines TRBV29-1 with TRBJ1-5; D is undetermined. With 6 bases removed from V and 2 bases from J, the gap between germline ends came to 11 bases. In germline, CDR1 is SQVTM, CDR2 ANQGSEA. The CDR3 is 13 amino acids. The CDR3 loop reads CSVLLGGNQPQHF. CDR3 bases: TGCAGCGTACTCCTCGGGGGCAATCAGCCCCAGCATTTT.

This clone was counted between two and nine times. This chain connects TRBV9 to TRBJ2-2; 10 positions agree with TRBD1. Trimming cost V 2 bases and J 5 bases; bases outside gene matches: 9. Germline-derived CDR1 and CDR2 are SGDLS and YYNGEE. The CDR3 covers 17 residues. The CDR3 DNA sequence: TGTGCCAGCAGCGTTAATCCGGGACAGGGGTCGACCGGGGAGCTGTTTTTT. Translating it yields CASSVNPGQGSTGELFF. The whole variable domain, filled in from reference TRBV9 and TRBJ2-2, reads DSGVTQTPKHLITATGQRVTLRCSPRSGDLSVYWYQQSLDQGLQFLIQYYNGEERAKGNILERFSAQQFPDLHSELNLSSLELGDSALYFCASSVNPGQGSTGELFFGEGSRLTVL.

This clone came up a few times. The V gene is TRBV27, the J gene TRBJ1-5, with 9 bases lining up with TRBD1. J lost 7 bases, V lost 4 bases, and 11 bases had no gene match. The CDR3 loop spans 16 amino acids. CDR1 is MNHEY, CDR2 SMNVEV, per germline (reference sequence). The CDR3 protein is CASSSQQGARGQPQHF. The CDR3 nucleotides read TGTGCCAGCAGTTCCCAACAGGGGGCTAGAGGACAGCCCCAGCATTTT.

Ten or more counts support this clone. The rearrangement joins TRBV5-1 to TRBJ2-1; D is unresolved. The V gene lost 0 bases and the J gene lost 9 bases, with 16 bases spanning the gap. The germline V gene has CDR1 SGHRS and CDR2 YFSETQ. The length of the CDR3 is 15 residues. CDR3 DNA sequence: TGCGCCAGCAGCTTGGGGTCTCCCTCCGGTCTTGAGCAGTTCTTC. Amino acid sequence: CASSLGSPSGLEQFF.